Listed here is a single T cell receptor (beta chain). The clone's antigen remains unknown. No base quality values were provided; no much bigger clone lies one nucleotide off. This record belongs to a study of OX40 agonist ivuxolimab in advanced cancers. Study-wide context: Ivuxolimab was an agonistic, fully human IgG2 monoclonal antibody directed against OX40 (CD134), a costimulatory receptor. A male proportion of roughly 80% and a mean age of 60 years, ranging from 23 to 79, were recorded for the dose-escalation cohort. The paper covers the monotherapy dose-escalation part of the phase I ivuxolimab trial, which included N of about 50 patients. Intravenous ivuxolimab was administered to patients every 2 weeks at six dose levels: 0.01, 0.1, 0.3, 1.5, 3 and 10 mg/kg. Peripheral TCRbeta sequencing was intended to test whether TCR sequence diversity was altered and clonal T-cell expansion was caused by ivuxolimab. Of the roughly 51 dose-escalation patients, hepatocellular carcinoma was present in some 19, melanoma in roughly 15, renal cell carcinoma in 9 and head and neck cancer in 9. Patients were allowed to have had prior anti-PD-1, anti-PD-L1 or anti-CTLA-4 therapy, and roughly 40% of the dose-escalation patients had previously received checkpoint inhibitors. Partial responses occurred in three dose-escalation patients, of whom one had hepatocellular carcinoma and two had cutaneous melanoma. The investigation overall reported the following: After ivuxolimab, more expanded clones were found on average in CD8+ T cells than in CD4+ T cells. The antigen specificity of the clonally expanded peripheral T cells was not determined. At doses of 0.1 to 3.0 mg/kg, clonal expansion of both CD4+ and CD8+ T cells in blood was seen between baseline and week 6. Low levels of normalized T-cell clonal expansion were also seen in some patients who did not respond. In the 0.1-3.0 mg/kg groups, partial responders were among the patients with the lowest normalized peripheral clonal expansion, particularly in CD8+ T cells.

Trimming accounts for 4 bases at V and 1 base at J, while the number of junction bases matched to no gene is 5. The CDR3 goes from the cysteine to the phenylalanine over 15 residues. Only the CDR3 part of the read is kept: 45 bases, read in frame from the first base. Per the germline V gene, SGDLS is the CDR1 and YYNGEE is the CDR2. To sequence the TCRbeta CDR3 region, genomic DNA was isolated from the sorted cells. The immunoSEQ Assay was used for sequencing of TCRbeta CDR3 regions. TCRdb obtained this table from immuneACCESS and retained in-frame rearrangements with V and J assigned. These tables miss some clones; where compared with another copy, unresolved V genes account for less than half of the shortfall, and the remainder is unexplained. The sample records tens of thousands of clones, approximately 89% of which are singletons. The ten largest account for 18% of the sample. The trial excluded patients who had a history of autoimmune disease or were on systemic immunosuppression. Peripheral blood for TCR sequencing was collected from all dose cohorts at baseline, on cycle 4 day 1, and on cycle 7 day 1. The samples were drawn from a first-in-human, open-label, multicenter phase I dose-escalation trial of ivuxolimab. The trial enrolled adults with locally advanced or metastatic head and neck squamous cell, hepatocellular, melanoma or renal cell carcinoma. Before TCR sequencing, CD4+ T cells and CD8+ T cells from peripheral blood were sorted into separate populations.

The sequence was obtained from an adult with an advanced solid tumor such as melanoma, head and neck, liver or kidney cancer. The sequence joins TRBV9 to TRBJ1-5, and 7 bases in between align with TRBD1. The source was CD4+ or CD8+ T cells sorted from blood, collected in a trial of the OX40 agonist ivuxolimab. The DNA is TGTGCCAGCAGCTCCACAGGGGCAAGCAATCAGCCCCAGCATTTT. Its protein reads: CASSSTGASNQPQHF.